This TCR beta chain was sequenced in a study of blood T cell repertoires in COVID-19. Across the whole study: Material from acute and convalescent COVID-19 was sourced from the United States, Italy and Spain. The analysed material was cDNA or gDNA that came from T cells, B-cell-depleted T cells, or PBMCs.

CDR3 length: 16 residues. Germline lookup yields CDR1 SGHTA and CDR2 FQGTGA. V gave up 1 base and J gave up 1 base, with 8 bases separating them. Source study methods: The authors estimated nucleated cell counts from reference gene primer amplification. Sequencing was performed with immunoSEQ multiplex PCR; in TCRdb, only in-frame clones are kept and a portion is missing. That table supplies the V and J calls and clone size; D and trimming were determined from the DNA. The sample has under 30,000 clones, about 80% seen once. V usage is TRBV7-3 and J usage is TRBJ2-6; unclear D gene. The TCR was taken from a woman aged 70-85 years with acute or convalescent COVID-19. Sequenced input: peripheral blood. Here the CDR3 reads CASSLSRTSGANVLTF. CDR3 sequence (DNA): TGTGCCAGCAGCTTAAGTCGCACATCTGGGGCCAACGTCCTGACTTTC. Together with reference TRBV7-3 and TRBJ2-6, the CDR3 gives the full variable domain: GAGVSQTPSNKVTEKGKYVELRCDPISGHTALYWYRQSLGQGPEFLIYFQGTGAADDSGLPNDRFFAVRPEGSVSTLKIQRTERGDSAVYLCASSLSRTSGANVLTFGAGSRLTVL.